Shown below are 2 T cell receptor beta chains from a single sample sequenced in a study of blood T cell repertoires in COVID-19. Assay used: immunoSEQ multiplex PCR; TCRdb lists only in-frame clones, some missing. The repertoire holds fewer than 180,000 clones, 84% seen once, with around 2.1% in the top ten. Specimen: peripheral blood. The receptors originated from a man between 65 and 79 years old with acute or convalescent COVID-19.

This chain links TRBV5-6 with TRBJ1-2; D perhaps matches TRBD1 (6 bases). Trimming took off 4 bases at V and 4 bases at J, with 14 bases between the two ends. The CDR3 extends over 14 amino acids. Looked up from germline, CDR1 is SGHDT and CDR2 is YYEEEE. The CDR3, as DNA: TGTGCCAGCAGCCGGGGCAGGGGTCCCTATGGCTACACCTTC. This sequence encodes CASSRGRGPYGYTF.

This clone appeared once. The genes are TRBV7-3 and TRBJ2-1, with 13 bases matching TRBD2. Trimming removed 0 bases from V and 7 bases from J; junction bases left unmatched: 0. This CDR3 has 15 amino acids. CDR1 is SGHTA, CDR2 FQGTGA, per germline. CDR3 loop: CASSLTGLAGNEQFF. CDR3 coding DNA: TGTGCCAGCAGCTTAACGGGACTAGCGGGGAATGAGCAGTTCTTC.